Listed below are T cell receptor beta chains from one sample, sequenced in a study of blood T cells in healthy people across ages. Each CDR3 protein is one row after TCRdb ran MiXCR on the 5' RACE reads. The sample lists over 1,200,000 distinct CDR3 sequences, roughly 60% occurring once. The sequenced sample was blood. These receptors came from a man aged 18-30 years in good health. CDR3s include the opening cysteine and the closing phenylalanine or tryptophan. The order of the fields is J gene, clone size, V gene, D gene, CDR3 protein, CDR3 DNA. A D gene is named only where the DNA matches it firmly. Not every row has a clone size; where given, it reads once, few, many or a size class.

J gene: TRBJ1-2
clone size: -
V gene: TRBV6-6
D gene: -
CDR3 protein: CASSYAGPAEGYTF
CDR3 DNA: TGTGCCAGCAGTTACGCTGGCCCCGCGGAGGGCTACACCTTC

J gene: TRBJ1-2
clone size: -
V gene: TRBV21-1
D gene: -
CDR3 protein: CASSSLTVGRGYTF
CDR3 DNA: TGTGCCAGCAGCTCACTGACGGTCGGCCGCGGCTACACCTTC

J gene: TRBJ2-1
clone size: -
V gene: TRBV7-2
D gene: TRBD2
CDR3 protein: CASSLKAGGREQFF
CDR3 DNA: TGTGCCAGCAGCTTAAAAGCGGGGGGCAGGGAGCAGTTCTTC

J gene: TRBJ2-2
clone size: -
V gene: TRBV11-2
D gene: -
CDR3 protein: CASSAPRVRARTGELFF
CDR3 DNA: TGTGCCAGCAGCGCCCCCAGGGTTCGAGCGCGCACCGGGGAGCTGTTTTTT

J gene: TRBJ1-2
clone size: -
V gene: TRBV5-1
D gene: -
CDR3 protein: CASSLGDLQGRGYTF
CDR3 DNA: TGCGCCAGCAGCTTGGGAGATCTCCAGGGGCGAGGCTACACCTTC

J gene: TRBJ1-2
clone size: -
V gene: TRBV7-9
D gene: -
CDR3 protein: CASSLAMESYGYTF
CDR3 DNA: TGTGCCAGCAGCTTAGCTATGGAGAGCTATGGCTACACCTTC

J gene: TRBJ1-1
clone size: -
V gene: TRBV4-1
D gene: -
CDR3 protein: CASSQDSRGPNTEAFF
CDR3 DNA: TGCGCCAGCAGCCAAGATTCGCGGGGGCCGAACACTGAAGCTTTCTTT

J gene: TRBJ1-4
clone size: -
V gene: TRBV4-3
D gene: -
CDR3 protein: CASSQERVGFNEKLFF
CDR3 DNA: TGCGCCAGCAGCCAAGAAAGGGTAGGGTTTAATGAAAAACTGTTTTTT

J gene: TRBJ1-2
clone size: -
V gene: TRBV7-9
D gene: TRBD1
CDR3 protein: CASSTGQGYYTF
CDR3 DNA: TGTGCCAGCAGCACCGGACAGGGGTACTACACCTTC

J gene: TRBJ2-7
clone size: -
V gene: TRBV11-2
D gene: -
CDR3 protein: CASSLAQTALYEQYF
CDR3 DNA: TGTGCCAGCAGCTTAGCCCAGACAGCCCTCTACGAGCAGTACTTC

J gene: TRBJ2-1
clone size: -
V gene: TRBV3-1
D gene: TRBD2
CDR3 protein: CASSQLGTSGVDEQFF
CDR3 DNA: TGTGCCAGCAGCCAACTCGGGACTAGCGGGGTAGATGAGCAGTTCTTC

J gene: TRBJ1-6
clone size: once
V gene: TRBV7-2
D gene: -
CDR3 protein: CTSSSGRTDPRNSPLHF
CDR3 DNA: TGTACCAGCAGCTCAGGACGGACAGACCCCCGTAATTCACCCCTCCACTTT

J gene: TRBJ2-1
clone size: many
V gene: TRBV7-2
D gene: TRBD2
CDR3 protein: CASSFRGGFSRYNEQFF
CDR3 DNA: TGTGCCAGCAGCTTCCGGGGGGGGTTTAGCCGATACAATGAGCAGTTCTTC

J gene: TRBJ2-3
clone size: few
V gene: TRBV3-1
D gene: TRBD2
CDR3 protein: CASSPGLSSTDTQYF
CDR3 DNA: TGTGCCAGCAGCCCGGGACTATCTAGCACAGATACGCAGTATTTT

J gene: TRBJ2-7
clone size: -
V gene: TRBV10-3
D gene: -
CDR3 protein: CAISDNRDVTWYEQYF
CDR3 DNA: TGTGCCATCAGTGACAACCGGGACGTGACCTGGTACGAGCAGTACTTC

J gene: TRBJ2-2
clone size: -
V gene: TRBV29-1
D gene: -
CDR3 protein: CSVEGQGSYPELFF
CDR3 DNA: TGCAGCGTTGAGGGTCAGGGGTCCTACCCCGAGCTGTTTTTT

J gene: TRBJ2-2
clone size: few
V gene: TRBV29-1
D gene: -
CDR3 protein: CSVSRGAEGLFF
CDR3 DNA: TGCAGCGTTTCCAGGGGTGCAGAGGGGCTGTTTTTT

J gene: TRBJ1-1
clone size: few
V gene: TRBV4-2
D gene: -
CDR3 protein: CASSQGMGTEAFF
CDR3 DNA: TGTGCCAGCAGCCAGGGAATGGGGACTGAAGCTTTCTTT

J gene: TRBJ1-1
clone size: -
V gene: TRBV7-9
D gene: -
CDR3 protein: CASSADMGNTEAFF
CDR3 DNA: TGTGCCAGCAGCGCAGACATGGGGAACACTGAAGCTTTCTTT

J gene: TRBJ1-2
clone size: few
V gene: TRBV20-1
D gene: -
CDR3 protein: CSANEGQSYGYTF
CDR3 DNA: TGCAGCGCAAACGAAGGACAGTCCTATGGCTACACCTTC

J gene: TRBJ2-7
clone size: few
V gene: TRBV5-1
D gene: -
CDR3 protein: CASSLLEGTYEQYF
CDR3 DNA: TGCGCCAGCAGCTTGTTAGAAGGAACCTACGAGCAGTACTTC

J gene: TRBJ2-4
clone size: few
V gene: TRBV28
D gene: -
CDR3 protein: CASTRAAENIQYF
CDR3 DNA: TGTGCCAGCACCCGGGCGGCCGAAAACATTCAGTACTTC

J gene: TRBJ2-7
clone size: few
V gene: TRBV20-1
D gene: TRBD2
CDR3 protein: CSVTGTSGGYEQYF
CDR3 DNA: TGCAGTGTCACCGGGACTAGCGGGGGTTACGAGCAGTACTTC

J gene: TRBJ2-3
clone size: -
V gene: TRBV7-2
D gene: -
CDR3 protein: CASSFYRVIDADTQYF
CDR3 DNA: TGTGCCAGCAGCTTTTACCGGGTGATCGACGCAGATACGCAGTATTTT

J gene: TRBJ1-1
clone size: few
V gene: TRBV4-1
D gene: TRBD1
CDR3 protein: CASSQEYDRGAEAFF
CDR3 DNA: TGCGCCAGCAGCCAAGAATACGACAGGGGGGCTGAAGCTTTCTTT

J gene: TRBJ2-4
clone size: -
V gene: TRBV20-1
D gene: TRBD2
CDR3 protein: CSAGAGVPAKNIQYF
CDR3 DNA: TGCAGTGCCGGAGCGGGGGTACCAGCCAAAAACATTCAGTACTTC

J gene: TRBJ2-5
clone size: -
V gene: TRBV12-3/TRBV12-4
D gene: -
CDR3 protein: CASRLGFRLQETQYF
CDR3 DNA: TGTGCCAGCAGACTGGGGTTTCGGCTCCAAGAGACCCAGTACTTC

J gene: TRBJ2-4
clone size: -
V gene: TRBV20-1
D gene: TRBD2
CDR3 protein: CSADLAGVAKNIQYF
CDR3 DNA: TGCAGTGCGGATCTAGCGGGAGTAGCCAAAAACATTCAGTACTTC

J gene: TRBJ1-1
clone size: -
V gene: TRBV6-2/TRBV6-3
D gene: -
CDR3 protein: CASRRNREGYTEAFF
CDR3 DNA: TGTGCCAGCAGACGTAACAGGGAAGGGTACACTGAAGCTTTCTTT

J gene: TRBJ2-7
clone size: few
V gene: TRBV2
D gene: -
CDR3 protein: CASSELAEQYF
CDR3 DNA: TGTGCCAGCAGTGAACTGGCCGAGCAGTACTTC

J gene: TRBJ2-5
clone size: -
V gene: TRBV11-2
D gene: TRBD2
CDR3 protein: CASSSIAGTETQYF
CDR3 DNA: TGTGCCAGCAGCTCCATAGCGGGCACCGAGACCCAGTACTTC

J gene: TRBJ2-1
clone size: -
V gene: TRBV4-2
D gene: -
CDR3 protein: CASSQVSGSYNEQFF
CDR3 DNA: TGTGCCAGCAGCCAAGTGTCGGGGAGCTACAATGAGCAGTTCTTT

J gene: TRBJ2-2
clone size: -
V gene: TRBV6-5
D gene: -
CDR3 protein: CASSYSGGPSGELFF
CDR3 DNA: TGTGCCAGCAGTTACTCCGGGGGGCCTTCCGGGGAGCTGTTTTTT

J gene: TRBJ1-1
clone size: -
V gene: TRBV12-3/TRBV12-4
D gene: -
CDR3 protein: CASRLQGYTEAFF
CDR3 DNA: TGTGCCAGCAGACTGCAGGGGTACACTGAAGCTTTCTTT

J gene: TRBJ2-5
clone size: -
V gene: TRBV25-1
D gene: -
CDR3 protein: CASSEWGRGYQETQYF
CDR3 DNA: TGTGCCAGCAGTGAGTGGGGCAGGGGCTACCAAGAGACCCAGTACTTC

J gene: TRBJ2-1
clone size: -
V gene: TRBV7-6
D gene: TRBD2
CDR3 protein: CASSLERGSGSSYNEQFF
CDR3 DNA: TGTGCCAGCAGCTTAGAGCGGGGTTCGGGGAGCTCCTACAATGAGCAGTTCTTC

J gene: TRBJ2-7
clone size: -
V gene: TRBV4-2
D gene: -
CDR3 protein: CASSQPFRRGASYEQYF
CDR3 DNA: TGTGCCAGCAGCCAACCCTTTCGAAGGGGCGCCTCCTACGAGCAGTACTTC

J gene: TRBJ1-4
clone size: -
V gene: TRBV4-2
D gene: -
CDR3 protein: CASSQDSQDGNEKLFF
CDR3 DNA: TGTGCCAGCAGCCAAGATTCCCAGGACGGTAATGAAAAACTGTTTTTT

J gene: TRBJ2-3
clone size: -
V gene: TRBV15
D gene: TRBD2
CDR3 protein: CATSINPSIVAGGADTQYF
CDR3 DNA: TGTGCCACCAGCATTAATCCCTCGATAGTAGCGGGAGGCGCAGATACGCAGTATTTT

J gene: TRBJ2-5
clone size: -
V gene: TRBV2
D gene: -
CDR3 protein: CASRAALLRYQETQYF
CDR3 DNA: TGTGCCAGCAGAGCCGCCCTCTTGAGATACCAAGAGACCCAGTACTTC

J gene: TRBJ1-1
clone size: once
V gene: TRBV20-1
D gene: -
CDR3 protein: CSPPSGVVNTEAFF
CDR3 DNA: TGCAGCCCACCGTCTGGAGTGGTGAACACTGAAGCTTTCTTT

J gene: TRBJ1-2
clone size: once
V gene: TRBV6-2/TRBV6-3
D gene: TRBD1
CDR3 protein: CASSGTGRYGYTF
CDR3 DNA: TGTGCCAGCAGTGGGACAGGGAGGTATGGCTACACCTTC

J gene: TRBJ2-3
clone size: -
V gene: TRBV7-2
D gene: TRBD1
CDR3 protein: CASSSPGQAHTTDTQYF
CDR3 DNA: TGTGCCAGCAGCTCGCCGGGACAGGCCCACACCACAGATACGCAGTATTTT

J gene: TRBJ2-7
clone size: few
V gene: TRBV30
D gene: -
CDR3 protein: CAWSVSYEQYF
CDR3 DNA: TGTGCCTGGAGTGTATCCTACGAGCAGTACTTC

J gene: TRBJ1-1
clone size: -
V gene: TRBV29-1
D gene: -
CDR3 protein: CSVFRNTEAFF
CDR3 DNA: TGCAGCGTTTTCCGGAACACTGAAGCTTTCTTT

J gene: TRBJ1-1
clone size: -
V gene: TRBV12-3/TRBV12-4
D gene: -
CDR3 protein: CASSVKYRPNEAFF
CDR3 DNA: TGTGCCAGCAGTGTAAAATACAGACCTAATGAAGCTTTCTTT

J gene: TRBJ2-7
clone size: -
V gene: TRBV5-1
D gene: TRBD1
CDR3 protein: CASSLGQGIDEQYF
CDR3 DNA: TGCGCCAGCAGCTTGGGACAGGGTATTGACGAGCAGTACTTC

J gene: TRBJ2-5
clone size: few
V gene: TRBV11-2
D gene: -
CDR3 protein: CASSQGGMEYF
CDR3 DNA: TGTGCCAGCAGCCAAGGGGGGATGGAGTACTTC

J gene: TRBJ2-7
clone size: -
V gene: TRBV2
D gene: -
CDR3 protein: CANRGTSSYEQYF
CDR3 DNA: TGTGCCAACAGGGGGACTAGCTCCTACGAGCAGTACTTC

J gene: TRBJ1-1
clone size: -
V gene: TRBV6-6
D gene: -
CDR3 protein: CASKQGLVTEAFF
CDR3 DNA: TGTGCCAGCAAGCAAGGGTTAGTGACTGAAGCTTTCTTT

J gene: TRBJ2-1
clone size: -
V gene: TRBV7-9
D gene: TRBD1
CDR3 protein: CASSSLGQVYNEQFF
CDR3 DNA: TGTGCCAGCAGCTCTCTCGGACAGGTTTACAATGAGCAGTTCTTC

J gene: TRBJ1-1
clone size: -
V gene: TRBV15
D gene: TRBD1
CDR3 protein: CATSRLRGLGTEAFF
CDR3 DNA: TGTGCCACCAGCAGACTAAGGGGGCTTGGGACTGAAGCTTTCTTT

J gene: TRBJ1-4
clone size: -
V gene: TRBV25-1
D gene: -
CDR3 protein: CASSENYRDGQRENEKLFF
CDR3 DNA: TGTGCCAGCAGTGAAAATTACAGGGATGGACAACGCGAGAATGAAAAACTGTTTTTT

J gene: TRBJ2-7
clone size: -
V gene: TRBV7-6
D gene: -
CDR3 protein: CASSLADTGIGGEQYF
CDR3 DNA: TGTGCCAGCAGCTTAGCCGACACAGGGATAGGCGGCGAGCAGTACTTC

J gene: TRBJ1-2
clone size: few
V gene: TRBV6-2/TRBV6-3
D gene: -
CDR3 protein: CASSGTPLLGYTF
CDR3 DNA: TGTGCCAGCAGTGGGACACCCCTATTGGGCTACACCTTC